The rows below give T cell receptor beta chains drawn from one sample of a study of blood T cell repertoires in COVID-19. Clones were sequenced by immunoSEQ multiplex PCR, and TCRdb holds only the in-frame ones, with some missing. The data contain fewer than 300,000 clones, nearly 90% of them singletons. Sequencing used peripheral blood. These TCRs come from a woman in her thirties with acute or convalescent COVID-19. Each CDR3 is given with its conserved first and last residue. Fields, in order: D gene, V gene, J gene, clone size, CDR3 DNA, CDR3 protein. A D gene is named only where the DNA matches it firmly. Clone size, where shown, is once, few, many, or a class for clones that have expanded.

>-|TRBV27|TRBJ2-2|-
TGTGCCAGCAGTTTAAGGTGGGACTTAAACACCGGGGAGCTGTTTTTT
CASSLRWDLNTGELFF
>-|TRBV18|TRBJ1-5|few
TGTGCCAGCTCACCACCGGTTCGGGAGCCCAATCAGCCCCAGCATTTT
CASSPPVREPNQPQHF
>TRBD2|TRBV2|TRBJ2-1|-
TGTGCCACTACTAGCGGGAGGATTCTCTACAATGAGCAGTTCTTC
CATTSGRILYNEQFF
>TRBD2|TRBV9|TRBJ2-1|-
TGTGCCAGCAGCGTAGTGTCCGGCGGGAGAGGAGGCTCCTACAATGAGCAGTTCTTC
CASSVVSGGRGGSYNEQFF
>-|TRBV4-3|TRBJ2-3|-
TGCGCCAGCAGCCAAGGCTTAAGGGGGGGAGATACGCAGTATTTT
CASSQGLRGGDTQYF
>-|TRBV11-2|TRBJ1-4|-
TGTGCCAGCAGCCGTGGTAGTTATCTGTTTTTT
CASSRGSYLFF
>-|TRBV7-9|TRBJ1-1|-
TGTGCCAGCAGCCATGGGCGGGGCCTCCCCATGAACACTGAAGCTTTCTTT
CASSHGRGLPMNTEAFF
>-|TRBV4-1|TRBJ1-3|once
TGCGCCAGCAGCCCCGAGGGGGTGAGTGGAAACACCATATATTTT
CASSPEGVSGNTIYF
>TRBD1|TRBV24-1|TRBJ2-3|-
TGTGCCACCAGTGGGGACAGGGGGCTTGTAGATACGCAGTATTTT
CATSGDRGLVDTQYF
>-|TRBV12-3/TRBV12-4|TRBJ2-3|-
TGTGCCAGCAGTTTTGGGGGGAGTCGGCAGTATTTT
CASSFGGSRQYF
>-|TRBV6-2/TRBV6-3|TRBJ1-1|-
TGTGCCAGCAGTTACGGTCGGTCGGGCACTGAAGCTTTCTTT
CASSYGRSGTEAFF
>TRBD2|TRBV4-1|TRBJ2-1|-
TGCGCCAGCAGCCAGGCGATTAGCGGGAGGGCCGCATACAATGAGCAGTTCTTC
CASSQAISGRAAYNEQFF
>-|TRBV18|TRBJ1-2|-
TGTGCCAGCTCAAAGGACCAGGGAGGCTACACCTTC
CASSKDQGGYTF
>-|TRBV10-1|TRBJ1-2|once
TGCGCCAGCAGTCCCGGGATTACGGATGGCTACACCTTC
CASSPGITDGYTF
>-|TRBV7-2|TRBJ2-1|-
TGTGCCAGCAGCTTAGATTTGCAGGATTACAATGAGCAGTTCTTC
CASSLDLQDYNEQFF
>TRBD2|TRBV11-3|TRBJ2-2|few
TGTGCCAGCAGCTTAGACGGGAGGGCCGGGGAGCTGTTTTTT
CASSLDGRAGELFF
>-|TRBV4-1|TRBJ1-1|-
TGCGCCAGCAGCCGCCCCGGAGCCTTGGCTTTCTTT
CASSRPGALAFF
>TRBD2|TRBV5-4|TRBJ2-7|-
TGTGCCAGCAGCCTGGAGGGGACTAGCTCCTGGGAGCAGTACTTC
CASSLEGTSSWEQYF
>TRBD2|TRBV5-4|TRBJ2-3|-
TGTGCCGTTGACGGGGAGGGAAATACGCAGTATTTT
CAVDGEGNTQYF
>TRBD2|TRBV3-1/TRBV3-2|TRBJ2-3|-
TGTGCCAGCAGCTCAAACCTCGGACTAGTGCAGTATTTT
CASSSNLGLVQYF
>-|TRBV5-1|TRBJ2-1|-
TGCGCCAGCAGCTTTGCTAGCGATGAGCAGTTCTTC
CASSFASDEQFF
>-|TRBV5-1|TRBJ1-6|few
TGCGCCAGCAGCTTTAAGTTTCCGGATTCACCCCTCCACTTT
CASSFKFPDSPLHF
>TRBD1|TRBV6-2/TRBV6-3|TRBJ2-7|-
TGTGCCAGCAGTAGGGGACAGCCTCCCTACGAGCAGTACTTC
CASSRGQPPYEQYF
>TRBD2|TRBV5-1|TRBJ2-3|-
TGCGCCAGCAGCTTGGCCCCTAGCGGGAGCAAAACTAGCACAGATACGCAGTATTTT
CASSLAPSGSKTSTDTQYF
>TRBD2|TRBV7-6|TRBJ2-7|few
TGTGCCAGCAGCTTAGATTCTAGCGGATTCTACGAGCAGTACTTC
CASSLDSSGFYEQYF
>-|TRBV6-2/TRBV6-3|TRBJ1-5|-
TGTGCCAGCAGTTACCTCTTTCGGGTGACTCTTAATCAGCCCCAGCATTTT
CASSYLFRVTLNQPQHF
>TRBD1|TRBV6-5|TRBJ1-6|-
TGTGCCAGCAGTCAAAGGACAGGCATGGGCTCACCCCTCCACTTT
CASSQRTGMGSPLHF
>TRBD1|TRBV10-3|TRBJ1-1|-
TGTGCCATCAGTGAAAGGACAGGGAAGAACACTGAAGCTTTCTTT
CAISERTGKNTEAFF
>TRBD2|TRBV19|TRBJ2-3|-
TGTGCCAGTAGTATGAGGACTAGCGGGAGGGATACGCAGTATTTT
CASSMRTSGRDTQYF
>TRBD1|TRBV11-2|TRBJ1-1|-
TGTGCCAGCAGCTGGGACAGGAACACTGAAGCTTTCTTT
CASSWDRNTEAFF
>-|TRBV19|TRBJ2-3|-
TGTGCCAGTAGTATTCTCTCAGGGACTGATACGCAGTATTTT
CASSILSGTDTQYF
>TRBD1|TRBV18|TRBJ1-2|once
TGTGCCAGCTCACCAAAGGTGGCAGGGGGCGAGGGAAATGGCTACACCTTC
CASSPKVAGGEGNGYTF
>-|TRBV5-4|TRBJ2-1|-
TGTGCCAGCAGCGGAGGAGGGAACCCCTACAATGAGCAGTTCTTC
CASSGGGNPYNEQFF
>TRBD1|TRBV4-2|TRBJ2-7|-
TGTGCCAGCAGCCAAGATTTAGGTGGAACAGGGGTCTCCTACGAGCAGTACTTC
CASSQDLGGTGVSYEQYF
>-|TRBV5-1|TRBJ1-1|few
TGCGCCAGCAGCTTGGCGTCAGCGCCCCTGAACACTGAAGCTTTCTTT
CASSLASAPLNTEAFF
>TRBD1|TRBV6-5|TRBJ2-7|-
TGTGCCAGCAGAGACCCCCGACAGGGTCCCTACGAGCAGTACTTC
CASRDPRQGPYEQYF
>TRBD1|TRBV2|TRBJ1-5|-
TGTGCCAGCAGCCCCCAGGGGGCCGGACAGCCCCAGCATTTT
CASSPQGAGQPQHF
>-|TRBV4-3|TRBJ1-1|-
TGCGCCAGCAGCCACCACATGACAGGGAACACTGAAGCTTTCTTT
CASSHHMTGNTEAFF
>-|TRBV7-3|TRBJ2-1|-
TGTGCCAGCAGCTTACCAGGTGAGAATGAGCAGTTCTTC
CASSLPGENEQFF
>-|TRBV5-8|TRBJ2-7|-
TGTGCCAGCAGAATGAACAGGGCCACCTACGAGCAGTACTTC
CASRMNRATYEQYF